A selection of T cell receptor beta chains follows, all from one sample in a study of CD8 T cells in ankylosing spondylitis. TCRdb ran MiXCR on the 5' RACE reads and lists one entry per CDR3 protein. Here the sample spans about 440,000 distinct CDR3 sequences, roughly 18% being singletons. Sequenced sample: blood, either unsorted or a sorted T cell fraction (not recorded which). Source of these receptors: a male donor with ankylosing spondylitis. Each CDR3 is given with its conserved first and last residue. A row's size may be missing; if present it is once, few, many or a size class.

j_call | v_call | clone_size | cdr3_aa
TRBJ1-6 | TRBV7-9 | few | CASSLGTGGYSPLHF
TRBJ2-5 | TRBV12-3/TRBV12-4 | - | CASSRTQEAQYF
TRBJ2-7 | TRBV20-1 | few | CSAREGAYEQYF
TRBJ1-3 | TRBV9 | few | CASSVEAGGSGNTIYF
TRBJ2-1 | TRBV11-2 | few | CASSASPDSKSYNEQFF
TRBJ2-3 | TRBV18 | many | CASSPSTDTQYF
TRBJ2-1 | TRBV20-1 | - | CSAPPGAPSYNEQFF
TRBJ2-5 | TRBV20-1 | - | CCARDGDRIQETQYF
TRBJ1-5 | TRBV6-1 | - | CASNQDSRQPQHF
TRBJ1-3 | TRBV28 | few | CASTSAGTGNTIYF
TRBJ1-2 | TRBV10-3 | - | CAISRDGPNYGYTF
TRBJ1-4 | TRBV20-1 | - | CSARPRGTNEKLFF
TRBJ2-3 | TRBV5-1 | few | CASSGGQGYTDTQYF